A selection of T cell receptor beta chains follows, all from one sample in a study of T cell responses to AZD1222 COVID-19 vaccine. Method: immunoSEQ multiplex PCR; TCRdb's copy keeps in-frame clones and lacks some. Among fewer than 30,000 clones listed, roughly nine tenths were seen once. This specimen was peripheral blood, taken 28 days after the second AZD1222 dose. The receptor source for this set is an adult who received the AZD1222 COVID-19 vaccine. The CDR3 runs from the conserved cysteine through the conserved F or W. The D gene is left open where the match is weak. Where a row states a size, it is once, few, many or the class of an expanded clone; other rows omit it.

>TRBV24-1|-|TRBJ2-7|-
TGTGCCACCAAGGTTGGGGTTCCCCCCTACGAGCAGTACTTC
CATKVGVPPYEQYF
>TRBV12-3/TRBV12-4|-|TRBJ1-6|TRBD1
TGTGCCAGCAGTTTCGGACAGGGGTCATCCCTCCACTTT
CASSFGQGSSLHF
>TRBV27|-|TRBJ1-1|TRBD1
TGTGCCAGCAAACCGGGGACAGCGAACACTGAAGCTTTCTTT
CASKPGTANTEAFF
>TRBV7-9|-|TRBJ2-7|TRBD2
TGTGCCAGCAGTTCCGGGGGGACTAGGTCCTACGAGCAGTACTTC
CASSSGGTRSYEQYF
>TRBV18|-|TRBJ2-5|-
TGTGCCAGCTCACCCGACTACTCTGGAGGAGAGGCCCAGTACTTC
CASSPDYSGGEAQYF
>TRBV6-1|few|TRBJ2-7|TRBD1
TGTGCCAGCAGTGAAGCCGATGGGACAGGGGGTAGGGAGCAGTACTTC
CASSEADGTGGREQYF
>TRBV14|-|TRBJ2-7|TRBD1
TGTGCCAGCAGCCGAGACAGACAGGGGGCCGTCTACGAGCAGTACTTC
CASSRDRQGAVYEQYF
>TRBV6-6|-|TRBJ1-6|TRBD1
TGTGCCAGCAGTCCCCTCGGTCCCGGGACAGGGGATAATTCACCCCTCCACTTT
CASSPLGPGTGDNSPLHF
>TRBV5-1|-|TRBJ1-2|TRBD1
TGCGCCAGCAGCTTGGGGGACAGCGGGGATGGCTACACCTTC
CASSLGDSGDGYTF
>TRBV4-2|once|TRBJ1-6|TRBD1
TGTGCCAGCAGCCAAGATGGTAAGGGGGCATCACCCCTCCACTTT
CASSQDGKGASPLHF
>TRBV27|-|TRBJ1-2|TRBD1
TGTGCCAGCAGTTTATTGCAGGGGGAAAACTATGGCTACACCTTC
CASSLLQGENYGYTF
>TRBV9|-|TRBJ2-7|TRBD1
TGTGCCAGCAGCGGGACAGGGGCTAGTTCCTACGAGCAGTACTTC
CASSGTGASSYEQYF
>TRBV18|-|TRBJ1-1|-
TGTGCCAGCTCACCAGGGACTGAAGCTTTCTTT
CASSPGTEAFF
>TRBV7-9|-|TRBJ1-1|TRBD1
TGTGCCAGCAGCTTTGAGGGGCAGGGGGCTGAAGCTTTCTTT
CASSFEGQGAEAFF
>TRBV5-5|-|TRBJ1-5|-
TGTGCCAGCAGCTTGGTCGCCAGCAGCAATCAGCCCCAGCATTTT
CASSLVASSNQPQHF
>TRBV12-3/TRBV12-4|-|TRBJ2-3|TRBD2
TGTGCCAGCAGGGCTAGCGGGACGGATACGCAGTATTTT
CASRASGTDTQYF
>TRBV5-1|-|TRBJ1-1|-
TGCGCCAGCAGCTTGGACAGGTCGAACACTGAAGCTTTCTTT
CASSLDRSNTEAFF
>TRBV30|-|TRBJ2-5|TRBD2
TGTGCCTGGACTCGGACTAGCGGGGAAGAGACCCAGTACTTC
CAWTRTSGEETQYF
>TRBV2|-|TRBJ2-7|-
TGTGCCAGCGGATCGGAGCTATCCTACGAGCAGTACTTC
CASGSELSYEQYF
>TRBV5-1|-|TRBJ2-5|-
TGCGCCAGCAGCTTGGTCGGGGGAGAGACCCAGTACTTC
CASSLVGGETQYF
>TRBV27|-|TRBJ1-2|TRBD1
TGTGCCAGCAGTCGGGGGGGCGACAGGGGTTGGGATGGCTACACCTTC
CASSRGGDRGWDGYTF
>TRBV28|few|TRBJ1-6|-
TGTGCCAGCAGTCGAGGGGATGGCGTCTATAATTCACCCCTCCACTTT
CASSRGDGVYNSPLHF
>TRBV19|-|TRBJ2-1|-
TGTGCCAGTAGTATGGGGCTAGCGGAGCAGTTCTTC
CASSMGLAEQFF
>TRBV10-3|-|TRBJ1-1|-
TGTGCCACGGGACGGATGAACACTGAAGCTTTCTTT
CATGRMNTEAFF
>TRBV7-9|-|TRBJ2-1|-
TGTGCCAGCAGCTTAGGGTGGAGCAGGGAACATGAGCAGTTCTTC
CASSLGWSREHEQFF
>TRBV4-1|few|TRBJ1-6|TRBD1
TGCGCCAGCAGCCAAGCAAAAGGACAGGGGGGGAATTCACCCCTCCACTTT
CASSQAKGQGGNSPLHF
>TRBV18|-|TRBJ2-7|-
TGTGCCAGCTCACCTTTAAGGGCCCCAGAGGGGGAGCAGTACTTC
CASSPLRAPEGEQYF
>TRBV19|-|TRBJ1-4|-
TGTGCCAGTACGAGGGGGGCGTCTAATGAAAAACTGTTTTTT
CASTRGASNEKLFF
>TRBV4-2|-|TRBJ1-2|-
TGTGCCAGCAGCCCAGGGGTGGGAAACTATGGCTACACCTTC
CASSPGVGNYGYTF
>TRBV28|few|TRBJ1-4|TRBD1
TGTGCCAGCAGTTCCCCGGACAGGGCTGAAAAACTGTTTTTT
CASSSPDRAEKLFF
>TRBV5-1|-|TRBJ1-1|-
TGCGCCAGCAGCCCGCAACCAGGGGATTCGGGCACTGAAGCTTTCTTT
CASSPQPGDSGTEAFF
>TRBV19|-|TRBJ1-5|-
TGTGCCAGTAGCAGGACAGAACCAAATCGCCAGCCCCAGCATTTT
CASSRTEPNRQPQHF
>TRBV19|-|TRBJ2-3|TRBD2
TGTGCCAGTAGTACCCTAGCGGGAGAGGGCACTACGCAGTATTTT
CASSTLAGEGTTQYF
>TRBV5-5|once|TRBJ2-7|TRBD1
TGTGCCAGCAGTTTACAAGCCGACAGGGCCCAGTTGTGGGAGCAGTACTTC
CASSLQADRAQLWEQYF